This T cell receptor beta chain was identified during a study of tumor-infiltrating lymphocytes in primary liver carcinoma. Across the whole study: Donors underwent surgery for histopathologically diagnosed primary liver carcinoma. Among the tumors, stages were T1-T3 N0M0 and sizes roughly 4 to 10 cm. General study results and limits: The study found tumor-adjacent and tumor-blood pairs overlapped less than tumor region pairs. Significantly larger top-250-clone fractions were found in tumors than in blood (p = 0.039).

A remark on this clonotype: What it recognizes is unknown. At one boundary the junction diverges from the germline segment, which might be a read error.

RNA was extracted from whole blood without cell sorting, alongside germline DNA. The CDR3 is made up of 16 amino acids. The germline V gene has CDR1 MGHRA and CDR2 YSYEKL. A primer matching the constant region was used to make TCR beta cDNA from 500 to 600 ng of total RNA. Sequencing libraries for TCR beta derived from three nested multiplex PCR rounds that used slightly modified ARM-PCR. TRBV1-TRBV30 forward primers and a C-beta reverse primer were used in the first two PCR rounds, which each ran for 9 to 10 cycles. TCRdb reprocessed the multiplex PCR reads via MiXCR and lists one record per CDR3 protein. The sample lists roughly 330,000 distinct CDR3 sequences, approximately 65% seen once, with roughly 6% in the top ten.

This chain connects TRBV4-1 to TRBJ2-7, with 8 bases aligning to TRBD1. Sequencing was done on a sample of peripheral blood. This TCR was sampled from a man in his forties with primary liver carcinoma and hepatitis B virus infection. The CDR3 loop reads CASSRAGTGFSYDQYF. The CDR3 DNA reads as TGCGCCAGTAGCCGTGCTGGGACAGGCTTCTCCTACGATCAGTACTTC.